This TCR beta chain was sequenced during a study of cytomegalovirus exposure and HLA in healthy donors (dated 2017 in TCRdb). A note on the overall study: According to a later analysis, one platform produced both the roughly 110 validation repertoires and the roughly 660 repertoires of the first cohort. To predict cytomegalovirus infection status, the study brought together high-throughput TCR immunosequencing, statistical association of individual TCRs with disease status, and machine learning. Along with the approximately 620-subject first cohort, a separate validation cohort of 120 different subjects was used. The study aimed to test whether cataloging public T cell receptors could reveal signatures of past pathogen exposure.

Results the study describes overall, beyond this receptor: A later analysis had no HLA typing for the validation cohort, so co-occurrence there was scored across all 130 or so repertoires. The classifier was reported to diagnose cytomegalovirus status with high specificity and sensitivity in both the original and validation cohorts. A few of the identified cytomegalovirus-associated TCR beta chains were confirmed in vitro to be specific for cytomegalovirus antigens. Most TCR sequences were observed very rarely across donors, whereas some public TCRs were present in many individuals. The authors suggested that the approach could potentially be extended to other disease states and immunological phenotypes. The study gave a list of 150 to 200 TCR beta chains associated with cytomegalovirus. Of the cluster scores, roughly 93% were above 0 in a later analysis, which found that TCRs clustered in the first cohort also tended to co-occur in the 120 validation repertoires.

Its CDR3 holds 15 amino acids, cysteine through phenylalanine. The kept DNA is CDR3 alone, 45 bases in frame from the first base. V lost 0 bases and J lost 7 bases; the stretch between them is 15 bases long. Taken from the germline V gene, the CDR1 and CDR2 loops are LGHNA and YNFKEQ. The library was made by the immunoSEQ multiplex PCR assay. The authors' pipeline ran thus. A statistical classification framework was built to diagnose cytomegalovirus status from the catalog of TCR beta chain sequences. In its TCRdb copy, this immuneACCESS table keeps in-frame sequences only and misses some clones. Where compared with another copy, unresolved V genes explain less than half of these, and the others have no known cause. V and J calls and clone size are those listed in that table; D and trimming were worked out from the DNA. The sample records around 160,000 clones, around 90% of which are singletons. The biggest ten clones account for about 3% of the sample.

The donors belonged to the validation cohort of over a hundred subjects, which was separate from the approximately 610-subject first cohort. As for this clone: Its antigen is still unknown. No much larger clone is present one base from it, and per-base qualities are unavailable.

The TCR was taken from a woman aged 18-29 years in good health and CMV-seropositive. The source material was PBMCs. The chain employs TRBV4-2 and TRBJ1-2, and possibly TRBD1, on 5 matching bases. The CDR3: CASSQDRQGAGGYTF. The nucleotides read TGTGCCAGCAGCCAAGATAGGCAGGGTGCAGGTGGCTACACCTTC.